One and the same sample provided the 13 T cell receptor beta chains below, sequenced in a study of T cells in tumors and immune-related adverse events. Only in-frame clones appear in the TCRdb table, and some are missing; sequencing was by immunoSEQ multiplex PCR. The repertoire has fewer than 4,500 clones, more than 75% of them found once; the top ten carry about a fifth. The material was skin tissue, obtained from a patient treated with anti-PD-1 therapy. All receptors come from a female donor with metastatic renal cell carcinoma.

The rearrangement uses TRBV28 and TRBJ2-7, with TRBD1 as a possible D gene (6 bases). The ends were cut back, 5 bases at V and 3 bases at J, with 14 bases in the middle. This CDR3 is built from 14 residues. Germline V CDR1 and CDR2: MDHEN, SYDVKM. CDR3 protein: CASSLRDTYYEQYF. In nucleotides, the CDR3 is TGTGCCAGCAGTCTCCGGGACACTTACTACGAGCAGTACTTC. The full variable domain, its missing parts supplied by reference TRBV28 and TRBJ2-7, is DVKVTQSSRYLVKRTGEKVFLECVQDMDHENMFWYRQDPGLGLRLIYFSYDVKMKEKGDIPEGYSVSREKKERFSLILESASTNQTSMYLCASSLRDTYYEQYFGPGTRLTVT.

The V call is TRBV5-4, the J call TRBJ2-3, with D perhaps given as TRBD1 or TRBD2 (5 bases each). Germline CDR1 and CDR2: SGHNT and YYREEE (reference sequence). The CDR3 is 16 residues long. V lost 4 bases, J lost 4 bases, and 19 bases lay in between. The CDR3 loop reads CASSQAGTSLPDTQYF. In DNA form, the CDR3 reads TGTGCCAGCAGCCAAGCCGGGACCTCCCTCCCAGATACGCAGTATTTT.

Notes on this clone: One end of the junction fails to match germline, which may point to a read error. The chain couples TRBV27 to TRBJ2-7; no reliable D call. The CDR3 length is 13 residues. Germline V gives CDR1 MNHEY, CDR2 SMNVEV (reference sequence). The CDR3 is CASSLSAIAPLRF. For the CDR3, the DNA is TGTGCCAGCAGTTTATCGGCGATAGCTCCTCTACGCTTC.

The genes are TRBV2 and TRBJ2-7; TRBD1 or TRBD2 may be the D gene (6 bases each). Germline CDR1 and CDR2: SNHLY and FYNNEI. This CDR3 has 14 residues. The germline V and J ends were trimmed by 5 bases and 2 bases, with 13 bases remaining between them. CDR3 sequence: CASSSEGGPYEQYF. The CDR3 DNA reads TGTGCCAGCAGTTCCGAGGGGGGCCCCTACGAGCAGTACTTC.

The chain employs TRBV7-9 and TRBJ2-5, with D perhaps TRBD2 (5 bases). The length of the CDR3 is 14 residues. V lost 1 base and J lost 9, with 15 bases in between. The germline gives CDR1 SEHNR, CDR2 FQNEAQ (reference sequence). The CDR3 spells CASSLDAVLEAQYF. The CDR3 coding sequence is TGTGCCAGCAGCTTAGATGCGGTCTTGGAGGCCCAGTACTTC.

V usage is TRBV4-1 and J usage is TRBJ1-4; D not resolved. The V gene lost 4 bases and the J gene lost 3 bases, with 6 bases spanning the gap. Germline V lookup: CDR1 MGHRA, CDR2 YSYEKL. The CDR3 sequence is 13 residues long. The CDR3 sequence: CASSRGSNEKLFF. CDR3 nucleotide sequence: TGCGCCAGCAGCCGAGGGTCTAATGAAAAACTGTTTTTT.

The CDR3 is CASSMDRASNQPQHF. The CDR3 coding sequence is TGTGCCAGTAGTATGGACAGGGCGAGCAATCAGCCCCAGCATTTT. The genes are TRBV19 and TRBJ1-5; 8 nucleotides line up with TRBD1. Germline CDR1 is LNHDA and CDR2 is SQIVND (reference sequence). The trim removed 3 bases at V and 1 base at J, leaving 2 bases unmatched. The CDR3 length is 15 residues.

The chain has TRBV19 and TRBJ2-3; 8 bases align to TRBD1. Per germline, CDR1 LNHDA and CDR2 SQIVND (reference sequence). The length of the CDR3 is 15 residues. With 0 bases clipped from V and 3 bases from J, the junction kept 2 bases outside the gene matches. The CDR3 reads CASSIEDRGTDTQYF. For the CDR3, the DNA is TGTGCCAGTAGTATAGAAGACAGGGGTACAGATACGCAGTATTTT.

This clone qualifies as hyperexpanded (1% or more). The chain joins TRBV15 to TRBJ1-5, with unresolved D. In germline, CDR1 is LNHNV, CDR2 YYDKDF (reference sequence). V was clipped by 3 bases and J by 0 bases, with 9 bases between them. CDR3 length equals 15 residues. The CDR3 region is CATSRQVYSNQPQHF. CDR3 DNA: TGTGCCACCAGCAGGCAGGTTTATAGCAATCAGCCCCAGCATTTT.

The chain has TRBV5-1 and TRBJ2-5; unclear D gene. Looked up from germline, CDR1 is SGHRS and CDR2 is YFSETQ. Trimming stripped 1 base from V and 5 bases from J, with 9 bases between. There are 13 residues in the CDR3. The CDR3 loop is CASSLSPPETQYF. For the CDR3, the DNA is TGCGCCAGCAGCTTGTCCCCCCCCGAGACCCAGTACTTC.

This clone was found a few times. The chain is built from TRBV5-1 and TRBJ2-7, with D possibly TRBD2 on 5 matching bases. This CDR3 contains 18 residues. The germline V gene has CDR1 SGHRS and CDR2 YFSETQ. Trimming removed 1 base from V and 5 bases from J, with 25 bases in between. The CDR3 spells CASSLSPSGSTVIHEQYF. For the CDR3, the DNA is TGCGCCAGCAGCTTGTCCCCCAGCGGTAGCACGGTAATCCACGAGCAGTACTTC.

This chain connects TRBV4-3 to TRBJ2-7; tentative D call: TRBD2 (6 bases). The CDR3 has 15 residues. V lost 0 bases and J 0 bases, leaving 9 bases between the germline ends. Germline assignment: CDR1 LGHNA and CDR2 YSLEER. CDR3 region: CASSQDAGSSYEQYF. In nucleotides, the CDR3 is TGCGCCAGCAGCCAAGATGCGGGGAGCTCCTACGAGCAGTACTTC.

V is TRBV6-6 and J is TRBJ2-7; D may match TRBD1 or TRBD2 (5 bases each). The germline V gene encodes CDR1 MNHNY and CDR2 SVGAGI (reference sequence). The CDR3 is 13 residues long. Between the trimmed V and J ends, which lost 4 bases and 7 bases, there was a span of 14 bases. The CDR3: CASSSGASWEQYF. In DNA, the CDR3 is TGTGCCAGCAGTTCCGGGGCTTCGTGGGAGCAGTACTTC.